A selection of T cell receptor beta chains follows, all from one sample in a study of blood T cell repertoires in COVID-19. TCRdb's copy holds only in-frame clones and misses some; the assay was immunoSEQ multiplex PCR. The table lists over 250,000 clones, approximately 89% of them singletons. Sequencing was carried out using PBMCs or T cells enriched from blood (not recorded which). Receptors were obtained from a woman under 30 who had recovered from COVID-19. Both conserved end residues are part of each CDR3. D genes are given only for firm matches.

J gene | D gene | CDR3 length | V gene | CDR3 protein
TRBJ2-2 | . | 15 | TRBV27 | CASSASGYPTGELFF
TRBJ2-5 | TRBD2 | 17 | TRBV7-8 | CASSPLMTSENQETQYF
TRBJ1-2 | . | 15 | TRBV2 | CASSTDSRGNYGYTF
TRBJ2-1 | TRBD2 | 16 | TRBV6-4 | CASSESGSGGPNEQFF
TRBJ2-1 | TRBD2 | 15 | TRBV5-1 | CASSTSGGRFDEQFF
TRBJ2-3 | . | 16 | TRBV5-4 | CASSLVGRPSTDTQYF
TRBJ1-2 | . | 14 | TRBV5-6 | CASTLGGINYGYTF
TRBJ2-1 | TRBD1 | 17 | TRBV7-6 | CASSFGTGTGGLNEQFF
TRBJ2-1 | TRBD2 | 17 | TRBV28 | CASSVPGLAGSYNEQFF
TRBJ2-7 | . | 14 | TRBV5-1 | CASSQPGGLNEQYF
TRBJ1-1 | . | 14 | TRBV7-2 | CASRPGDRDTEAFF